The 19 T cell receptor beta chains in this list originate from one sample, sequenced in a study of T cells in Graves' hyperthyroidism and ophthalmopathy. The CDR3 regions of TCR beta were amplified from RNA transcripts. Primed by the HTBI set, a first-round RT-PCR was run on the TCR CDR3. TCRdb re-derived calls from the multiplex PCR reads in MiXCR, one entry per CDR3 protein. The data show 620,000 or so distinct CDR3 sequences, roughly 15% seen once. The sample consisted of blood. The receptors come from a woman in her forties or fifties with Graves' ophthalmopathy.

The chain combines TRBV7-2 with TRBJ2-3, with D unresolved. V was cut by 1 base and J by 2 bases, with 10 bases left in between. Per germline, CDR1 SGHTA and CDR2 FQGNSA. The CDR3 is made up of 15 amino acids. CDR3 sequence: CASSLEVGTTDTQYF. The DNA of the CDR3 is TGTGCCAGCAGCTTAGAGGTCGGAACCACAGATACGCAGTATTTT.

This clonotype was seen repeatedly, ten times or more. The rearrangement uses TRBV7-2 and TRBJ1-2, with D tentatively TRBD1 (5 bases). Per germline, CDR1 SGHTA and CDR2 FQGNSA. The length of the CDR3 is 12 residues. Deletions cut 4 bases from V and 7 bases from J, with 10 bases between. CDR3: CASSSGHLGYTF. The CDR3 DNA is TGTGCCAGCAGCTCCGGACACCTTGGCTACACCTTC.

This clonotype was recorded many times. The rearrangement links TRBV7-2 to TRBJ2-1, with 14 bases matching TRBD2. This CDR3 region has 15 residues. From germline, CDR1 is SGHTA and CDR2 FQGNSA. V dropped 3 bases and J dropped 12; count of bases not matched to a gene: 7. CDR3 sequence reads: CASSLGTSGSVGQFF. The CDR3, as DNA: TGTGCCAGCAGCTTGGGGACTAGCGGGAGCGTGGGGCAGTTCTTC.

Many counts were recorded for this clonotype. The chain carries TRBV6-2 or TRBV6-3 and TRBJ2-7; perhaps TRBD2 as D (5 bases). V lost 8 bases and J lost 3, with 14 bases in between. The germline V gene encodes CDR1 MNHEY and CDR2 SVGEGT. CDR3 size: 13 residues. CDR3 in amino acids: CASGGVGNYEQYF. As DNA, the CDR3 is TGTGCCAGCGGAGGAGTGGGGAACTACGAGCAGTACTTC.

This clonotype was detected ten times or more. The chain carries TRBV28 and TRBJ2-7; no reliable D call. Trimming took 6 bases from V and 5 from J, leaving 17 bases between them. Germline V CDR1 and CDR2: MDHEN, SYDVKM. The length of the CDR3 is 14 residues. The CDR3 nucleotides read TGTGCCAGCAGCCCGCCTACCAGGACCAACGAGCAGTACTTC. It encodes CASSPPTRTNEQYF.

This clonotype was seen more than once but under ten times. The chain couples TRBV10-3 to TRBJ2-1; D unresolved. The CDR3 has 13 residues. The V end was cut by 2 bases, the J end by 6 bases, with 8 bases between. Germline V gene sequence: CDR1 ENHRY, CDR2 SYGVKD. The CDR3 DNA reads as TGTGCCATCAGTGAGAGGGCTCCCAATGAGCAGTTCTTC. It encodes CAISERAPNEQFF.

At least ten counts were recorded for this clonotype. The rearrangement joins TRBV24-1 to TRBJ2-7; possibly TRBD2 for D (5 bases). CDR3 length: 16 residues. Germline V CDR1 and CDR2: KGHDR, SFDVKD. The V gene lost 2 bases and the J gene lost 1 base, with 14 bases spanning the gap. CDR3 loop: CATSDSQLLGSYEQYF. CDR3 nucleotides: TGTGCCACCAGTGATTCGCAACTACTAGGATCCTACGAGCAGTACTTC.

This clonotype came up many times. V gene TRBV30 combines with J gene TRBJ1-2, with D maybe TRBD1 (6 bases). The length of the CDR3 is 15 residues. Trimming took off 2 bases at V and 3 bases at J, with 16 bases between the two ends. The germline V gene encodes CDR1 GTSNPN and CDR2 SVGIG (reference sequence). The CDR3 loop is CAWSYREWKYYGYTF. The CDR3 DNA follows: TGTGCCTGGAGTTACAGGGAGTGGAAGTACTATGGCTACACCTTC.

This clonotype occurred many times. The chain combines TRBV11-1 with TRBJ1-5; possibly TRBD1 for D (5 bases). Trimming took off 6 bases at V and 3 bases at J, with 9 bases between the two ends. Germline V gene sequence: CDR1 SGHAT, CDR2 FQDESV (reference sequence). The CDR3 loop spans 13 amino acids. CDR3 protein: CASSPDTNQPQHF. CDR3 in DNA: TGTGCCAGCAGTCCGGACACCAATCAGCCCCAGCATTTT.

In this sample, this clonotype turned up many times. The chain recombines TRBV7-3 with TRBJ2-1, with D unresolved. Germline-derived CDR1 and CDR2 are SGHTA and FQGTGA. Trimming cost V 5 bases and J 0 bases, with 11 bases left between them. This CDR3 comprises 15 residues. CDR3 in DNA: TGTGCCAGCAGCATCCTCTCGGGCTCCTACAATGAGCAGTTCTTC. This gives the protein CASSILSGSYNEQFF.

V is TRBV24-1 and J is TRBJ2-1; D is unresolved. The CDR3 has 13 amino acids. CDR1 is KGHDR, CDR2 SFDVKD, per germline. Trimming removed 8 bases from V and 3 bases from J, with 10 bases in between. The CDR3 reads CATKDPFYNEQFF. CDR3 sequence (DNA): TGTGCCACCAAAGACCCTTTCTACAATGAGCAGTTCTTC.

This clonotype has at least ten counts. V and J are TRBV20-1 and TRBJ2-4; D not certain. The CDR3 covers 17 residues. Germline V gene data show CDR1 as DFQATT and CDR2 as SNEGSKA (reference sequence). Trimming left V 3 bases short and J 0 bases short, with 18 bases between. DNA of the CDR3: TGCAGTGCTAGGGGTACCGACGGACGGATAGCCAAAAACATTCAGTACTTC. Its translation: CSARGTDGRIAKNIQYF.

This clonotype was observed at least ten times. The CDR3 spells CASSPRTSGGTGELFF. DNA of the CDR3: TGCGCCAGCAGCCCCCGGACTAGCGGGGGCACCGGGGAGCTGTTTTTT. This chain joins TRBV5-1 and TRBJ2-2; TRBD2 agrees at 13 bases. CDR3 length equals 16 residues. Germline V CDR1 and CDR2: SGHRS, YFSETQ. V lost 4 bases to trimming and J lost 4 bases; unmatched junction nucleotides: 4.

This clonotype was counted ten times or more. The CDR3 DNA reads TGTGCCAGCAGTTTATCAGGACGATGGGCGGGGGATACGCAGTATTTT. This gives the protein CASSLSGRWAGDTQYF. The genes are TRBV27 and TRBJ2-3; maybe TRBD2 (6 bases). Germline CDR1 and CDR2: MNHEY and SMNVEV (reference sequence). V gave up 0 bases and J gave up 6 bases, with 16 bases separating them. This CDR3 contains 16 residues.

This clonotype was observed many times. V is TRBV11-2 and J is TRBJ1-2; 12 bases line up with TRBD1. The CDR3 covers 17 residues. CDR1 and CDR2 (germline): SGHAT, FQNNGV. V trimming: 2 bases; J trimming: 2 bases; junction bases outside the gene matches: 6. The chain's CDR3 is CASSLNRDRGRNYGYTF. CDR3 DNA: TGTGCCAGCAGCTTAAACCGGGACAGGGGGCGGAACTATGGCTACACCTTC.

Concerning this clonotype itself: A read error may be the cause here, since a much bigger clone is one base away. CDR3 nucleotides: TGTGTCAGCGGAGGACTAGCCTTGGAGGCCCAGTACTTC. Translating it yields CVSGGLALEAQYF. The V and J genes are TRBV6-1 and TRBJ2-5; 8 nucleotides line up with TRBD2. Germline V gene sequence: CDR1 MNHNS, CDR2 SASEGT. The CDR3 contains 13 residues.

This chain links TRBV19 with TRBJ2-2; 8 nucleotides match TRBD1. The CDR3 length is 15 residues. Germline V gene sequence: CDR1 LNHDA, CDR2 SQIVND (reference sequence). Unmatched junction bases numbered 8, after V lost 7 bases and J lost 4 bases. The CDR3 region has the DNA TGTGCCAGTAAAGGACAGGGAACGGGCACCGGGGAGCTGTTTTTT. Its translation is CASKGQGTGTGELFF.

This clonotype was detected ten times or more. The chain links TRBV29-1 to TRBJ1-1, with D unresolved. CDR1 and CDR2 from the germline V gene are SQVTM and ANQGSEA. This CDR3 spans 12 amino acids. V dropped 1 base and J dropped 7 bases, with 10 bases sitting between them. CDR3 DNA: TGCAGCGTTGAAGGGTTTCAAGATGAAGCTTTCTTT. Its protein product is CSVEGFQDEAFF. Combining the CDR3 with reference TRBV29-1 and TRBJ1-1 gives the whole variable domain SAVISQKPSRDICQRGTSLTIQCQVDSQVTMMFWYRQQPGQSLTLIATANQGSEATYESGFVIDKFPISRPNLTFSTLTVSNMSPEDSSIYLCSVEGFQDEAFFGQGTRLTVV.

Here the CDR3 DNA reads TGTGCCAGCAGCTTTAGCACAGGGGTAGAGACCCAGTACTTC. Encoded protein: CASSFSTGVETQYF. V and J are TRBV7-2 and TRBJ2-5, with 7 bases fitting TRBD1. Per the germline V gene, CDR1 is SGHTA and CDR2 is FQGNSA. The CDR3 totals 14 residues. V gave up 3 bases and J gave up 4 bases; unmatched junction bases: 5.